The sequence of this T cell receptor (beta chain) was determined in a study of cytomegalovirus exposure and HLA in healthy donors. Across the study: Earlier findings included some 120 million unique TCR beta sequences obtained from about 179 million T cells.

The CDR3 covers 14 residues. The V end was cut by 5 bases, the J end by 4 bases, with 12 bases between. Germline V lookup: CDR1 LNHNV, CDR2 YYDKDF (reference sequence). The study ran its PCR with 60 Vbeta and 13 Jbeta primers. TCRdb keeps only in-frame clones here, not all; method: immunoSEQ multiplex PCR. This table holds 200,000 to 250,000 clones. The chain links TRBV15 to TRBJ1-3; no firm D call. The source of this sequence is a girl aged 2 to 10 in good health and CMV-seropositive. The specimen was PBMCs. DNA of the CDR3: TGTGCCACCAGCCTCCTAAGGGAGGGAAACACCATATATTTT. It translates to CATSLLREGNTIYF.